This T cell receptor beta chain was recorded in a study of blood T cell repertoires in COVID-19. Turning to the study itself: The United States, Italy and Spain supplied acute and convalescent COVID-19 samples. In each case, the material was cDNA or gDNA derived from T cells, B-cell-depleted T cells, or PBMCs.

V lost 5 bases and J lost 2; bases outside the gene matches: 5. The CDR3 runs 14 residues. Germline CDR1 SGHTA, CDR2 FQGNSA. Patients in Seattle were enrolled during active infection, then followed longitudinally. Original processing methods: The assay estimated nucleated cells by amplifying reference gene primers. Clones were sequenced by immunoSEQ multiplex PCR, and TCRdb holds only the in-frame ones, with some missing. That table gives V, J and clone size, and the DNA gave D and trimming. Of approximately 110,000 clones listed, about 93% are singletons. The receptor comes from a man aged 45-65 years with COVID-19, enrolled during active disease. The chain uses TRBV7-2 and TRBJ2-5; 7 bases map to TRBD1. Sequencing was carried out using peripheral blood. Here the CDR3 DNA reads TGTGCCAGCAGCCTCTCGACAGGGCAAGAGACCCAGTACTTC. Protein product: CASSLSTGQETQYF.